Below, 32 T cell receptor beta chains from the same sample are listed, as sequenced in a study of shared clonotypes between healthy human individuals. Terminally differentiated effector memory CD45RA+ cells were excluded from the naive CD8 cells, which were CD45RO-negative and positively selected for CCR7. Data came from immunoSEQ multiplex PCR; TCRdb stores just in-frame clones and leaves some out. The sample has some 2,000,000 clones, approximately 95% seen once. Sequenced material: naive CD8+ T cells sorted from blood. These receptors were collected from a man between 18 and 29 years old in good health.

To note about this clone: The same CDR3 can be traced to other DNA sequences in this sample. This chain links TRBV28 with TRBJ2-7, with D possibly TRBD1 on 6 matching bases. This CDR3 region has 14 residues. Germline CDR1 reads MDHEN; CDR2 reads SYDVKM. The ends were cut back, 6 bases at V and 2 bases at J, with 14 bases in the middle. The CDR3 is CASSLTGLPYEQYF. As DNA, the CDR3 is TGTGCCAGCAGCCTGACAGGTCTACCCTACGAGCAGTACTTC.

The chain combines TRBV6-5 with TRBJ2-7; 11 nucleotides agree with TRBD2. From germline, CDR1 is MNHEY and CDR2 SVGAGI. The CDR3 consists of 13 residues. J was trimmed by 0 bases and V by 10 bases; bases with no gene match: 2. The CDR3 DNA follows: TGTGCCACCGGACTAGCGGGCTCCTACGAGCAGTACTTC. This gives the protein CATGLAGSYEQYF.

The chain links TRBV2 to TRBJ2-2, with D possibly TRBD2 on 6 matching bases. V shed 0 bases and J shed 7 bases, with 15 bases lying between them. CDR3 size: 16 residues. Germline CDR1 is SNHLY and CDR2 is FYNNEI. In DNA, the CDR3 is TGTGCCAGCAGTGAAGCCATTGGAGGGCCCGACGGGGAGCTGTTTTTT. Protein product: CASSEAIGGPDGELFF.

This clone has a single count. The chain employs TRBV4-3 and TRBJ2-2; D is unresolved. The CDR3 is 15 amino acids. The germline V gene has CDR1 LGHNA and CDR2 YSLEER. Trimming pared 2 bases from V and 8 bases from J, leaving 15 bases between. This CDR3 is CASSQTFSDVGELFF. The CDR3, as DNA: TGCGCCAGCAGCCAAACCTTTTCGGACGTGGGGGAGCTGTTTTTT.

The chain joins TRBV4-3 to TRBJ1-1; weak D call: TRBD1 (5 bases). The CDR3 sequence is 17 residues long. CDR1 and CDR2 from the germline V gene are LGHNA and YSLEER. V dropped 1 base and J dropped 1 base, with 16 bases sitting between them. The CDR3 here is CASSQVYRGWENTEAFF. The DNA of the CDR3 is TGCGCCAGCAGCCAAGTCTATAGGGGCTGGGAGAACACTGAAGCTTTCTTT.

The chain couples TRBV7-9 to TRBJ2-2, with 7 bases fitting TRBD1. CDR3 length equals 17 residues. The V gene end was trimmed by 1 base and the J gene end by 3 bases; junction bases not matched to a gene: 8. Per germline, CDR1 SEHNR and CDR2 FQNEAQ (reference sequence). CDR3 protein: CASSLDSTGYYTGELFF. The CDR3 DNA follows: TGTGCCAGCAGCTTAGATTCGACAGGGTACTACACCGGGGAGCTGTTTTTT.

This rearrangement joins TRBV7-2 to TRBJ1-1, with D uncertain. Trimming removed 4 bases at V and 7 bases at J, with 19 bases between. Germline CDR1 is SGHTA and CDR2 is FQGNSA. CDR3 length: 15 amino acids. Here the CDR3 reads CASSSPWGGKGEAFF. In nucleotides, the CDR3 is TGTGCCAGCAGCTCTCCATGGGGTGGGAAGGGTGAAGCTTTCTTT.

The J gene is TRBJ2-1, the V gene TRBV19; D is undetermined. CDR1 and CDR2 from the germline V gene are LNHDA and SQIVND (reference sequence). The CDR3 runs to 11 residues. Between the trimmed V and J ends, which lost 4 bases and 7 bases, there was a span of 5 bases. The CDR3 DNA reads TGTGCCAGTAGTACCGGGAATGAGCAGTTCTTC. Residues: CASSTGNEQFF.

V is TRBV7-9 and J is TRBJ2-5, with 8 positions matching TRBD1. The CDR3 runs 17 residues. CDR1 is SEHNR, CDR2 FQNEAQ, per germline (reference sequence). V trimming: 5 bases; J trimming: 2 bases; junction bases outside the gene matches: 13. This CDR3 is CASSLGQGEVGQETQYF. The DNA of the CDR3 is TGTGCCAGCAGCCTCGGACAGGGAGAGGTAGGACAAGAGACCCAGTACTTC. Supplemented by reference TRBV7-9 and TRBJ2-5, the full variable domain reads DTGVSQNPRHKITKRGQNVTFRCDPISEHNRLYWYRQTLGQGPEFLTYFQNEAQLEKSRLLSDRFSAERPKGSFSTLEIQRTEQGDSAMYLCASSLGQGEVGQETQYFGPGTRLLVL.

The genes are TRBV13 and TRBJ1-5; no reliable D call. This CDR3 is 14 amino acids long. Trimming shortened V by 9 bases and J by 4 bases, and 16 bases separated the two germline ends. CDR1 PRHDT and CDR2 FYEKMQ come from the germline V gene (reference sequence). CDR3 nucleotides: TGTGCCAGTTCCGTGGGCCGAGGGAATCAGCCCCAGCATTTT. Translating gives CASSVGRGNQPQHF.

This clone was seen just once. This chain connects TRBV5-4 to TRBJ2-5; D is undetermined. There are 15 residues in the CDR3. Germline CDR1 and CDR2: SGHNT and YYREEE (reference sequence). The V end lost 4 bases, the J end lost 0 bases, and 13 bases lay between the germline ends. The CDR3, as DNA: TGTGCCAGCAGCCTACCGGACGGCTACCAAGAGACCCAGTACTTC. As protein: CASSLPDGYQETQYF. The whole variable domain, filled in from reference TRBV5-4 and TRBJ2-5, reads ETGVTQSPTHLIKTRGQQVTLRCSSQSGHNTVSWYQQALGQGPQFIFQYYREEENGRGNFPPRFSGLQFPNYSSELNVNALELDDSALYLCASSLPDGYQETQYFGPGTRLLVL.

This chain joins TRBV2 and TRBJ1-1; D remains unclear. Germline V CDR1 and CDR2: SNHLY, FYNNEI. V was pared by 2 bases and J by 6 bases, with 7 bases between. The CDR3 sequence is 12 residues long. For the CDR3, the DNA is TGTGCCAGCAGTGAACCCGGTTCTGAAGCTTTCTTT. Translation: CASSEPGSEAFF.

With respect to this clone: The sample holds other DNA sequences that translate to the same CDR3. V is TRBV9 and J is TRBJ2-5; D gene unclear. This CDR3 has 14 amino acids. Trimming removed 0 bases at V and 7 bases at J, with 13 bases between. Germline values: CDR1 SGDLS, CDR2 YYNGEE. The CDR3, as DNA: TGTGCCAGCAGCGTAGATGGCGGCTTAAGGACCCAGTACTTC. Residues: CASSVDGGLRTQYF.

CDR3 loop: CSVAGRGPEAYYGYTF. The CDR3 DNA reads TGCAGCGTTGCTGGCAGGGGGCCCGAGGCGTACTATGGCTACACCTTC. The genes are TRBV29-1 and TRBJ1-2; TRBD1 agrees at 8 bases. The CDR3 covers 16 residues. With V trimmed by 4 bases and J by 3 bases, 13 bases remained unmatched. Germline CDR1 and CDR2: SQVTM and ANQGSEA.

This clone was detected only once. The chain joins TRBV5-1 to TRBJ2-7; 11 positions agree with TRBD2. The CDR3 runs to 15 residues. V dropped 3 bases and J dropped 3; count of bases not matched to a gene: 5. CDR1 is SGHRS, CDR2 YFSETQ, per germline. CDR3 sequence: CASSSLGLADYEQYF. CDR3 coding DNA: TGCGCCAGCAGCTCCTTGGGACTAGCGGACTACGAGCAGTACTTC.

J is TRBJ1-1 and V is TRBV6-5, with TRBD1 matching 8 bases. The germline V gene has CDR1 MNHEY and CDR2 SVGAGI. With 0 bases clipped from V and 3 bases from J, the junction kept 3 bases outside the gene matches. The CDR3 is made up of 15 amino acids. The CDR3 loop is CASSYSPQGDTEAFF. For the CDR3, the DNA is TGTGCCAGCAGTTACTCCCCACAGGGGGACACTGAAGCTTTCTTT.

The genes are TRBV6-5 and TRBJ1-1; D is unresolved. The germline V gene has CDR1 MNHEY and CDR2 SVGAGI. The CDR3 spans 13 residues. V lost 2 bases, J lost 10 bases, and 14 bases lay in between. The CDR3 coding sequence is TGTGCCAGCAGTTACGAGGGCGGCTTTGGAGCTTTCTTT. Protein: CASSYEGGFGAFF.

V and J are TRBV29-1 and TRBJ2-1; 7 bases match TRBD1. V shed 7 bases and J 1 base; nucleotides not matched to a gene: 4. The CDR3 spans 13 residues. CDR1 SQVTM and CDR2 ANQGSEA come from the germline V gene. The CDR3 loop is CSDGQASYNEQFF. As DNA, the CDR3 is TGCAGCGATGGACAGGCTTCCTACAATGAGCAGTTCTTC.

This sequence joins TRBV5-4 and TRBJ1-1, with a weak D call TRBD1 (5 bases). This CDR3 is 13 amino acids long. Deletions cut 4 bases from V and 1 base from J, with 8 bases between. CDR1 is SGHNT and CDR2 is YYREEE in the germline V gene (reference sequence). CDR3 protein: CASSPRENTEAFF. CDR3 coding DNA: TGTGCCAGCAGCCCCAGGGAGAACACTGAAGCTTTCTTT. Supplemented by reference TRBV5-4 and TRBJ1-1, the full variable domain reads ETGVTQSPTHLIKTRGQQVTLRCSSQSGHNTVSWYQQALGQGPQFIFQYYREEENGRGNFPPRFSGLQFPNYSSELNVNALELDDSALYLCASSPRENTEAFFGQGTRLTVV.

V gene TRBV11-2 combines with J gene TRBJ2-7, with no clear D. V was clipped by 5 bases and J by 2 bases, with 13 bases between them. CDR1 is SGHAT and CDR2 is FQNNGV in the germline V gene. The CDR3 extends over 14 amino acids. Written as DNA, the CDR3 is TGTGCCAGCAGCCCAACCTATTTCCCCTACGAGCAGTACTTC. Its translation: CASSPTYFPYEQYF. Drawing the rest from reference TRBV11-2 and TRBJ2-7, the complete variable domain is EAGVAQSPRYKIIEKRQSVAFWCNPISGHATLYWYQQILGQGPKLLIQFQNNGVVDDSQLPKDRFSAERLKGVDSTLKIQPAKLEDSAVYLCASSPTYFPYEQYFGPGTRLTVT.

V gene TRBV7-9 combines with J gene TRBJ2-7; TRBD1 matches at 7 bases. Germline V gives CDR1 SEHNR, CDR2 FQNEAQ (reference sequence). The CDR3 sequence is 14 residues long. V lost 4 bases, J lost 3 bases, and 6 bases stayed unmatched. The CDR3 loop is CASSSSRQGYEQYF. CDR3 nucleotide sequence: TGTGCCAGCAGCTCATCGAGACAGGGCTACGAGCAGTACTTC.

The gene calls are TRBV6-1 and TRBJ2-7; tentatively, D is TRBD1 (6 bases). The CDR3 has 13 amino acids. Between the trimmed V and J ends, which lost 5 bases and 5 bases, there was a span of 13 bases. Germline loops: CDR1 MNHNS, CDR2 SASEGT. The CDR3 DNA follows: TGTGCCAGCAGTCCCGTAGGGGGTAACGAGCAGTACTTC. This sequence encodes CASSPVGGNEQYF.

J is TRBJ2-3 and V is TRBV7-9; D possibly uses TRBD1 or TRBD2 (5 bases each). Looked up from germline, CDR1 is SEHNR and CDR2 is FQNEAQ (reference sequence). The CDR3 extends over 17 amino acids. V was shortened by 4 bases and J by 2 bases, with 19 bases between the two germline ends. The CDR3 loop is CASSSPRDPQATDTQYF. CDR3 DNA: TGTGCCAGCAGCTCTCCCCGGGACCCACAAGCCACAGATACGCAGTATTTT.

This chain uses TRBV7-9 with TRBJ2-2, with D possibly being TRBD1 (5 bases). The CDR3 sequence is 15 residues long. Germline lookup yields CDR1 SEHNR and CDR2 FQNEAQ (reference sequence). Trimming stripped 6 bases from V and 2 bases from J, with 13 bases between. The CDR3 region is CASSHPQGNTGELFF. For the CDR3, the DNA is TGTGCCAGCAGTCACCCGCAGGGTAACACCGGGGAGCTGTTTTTT.

The chain uses TRBV4-1 and TRBJ2-3; D is unresolved. Deletions cut 0 bases from V and 2 bases from J, with 6 bases between. Germline lookup yields CDR1 MGHRA and CDR2 YSYEKL. The CDR3 has 14 residues. This chain's CDR3 is CASSQDLITDTQYF. The CDR3 DNA follows: TGCGCCAGCAGCCAAGATTTAATCACAGATACGCAGTATTTT.

CDR3 loop: CASSFRDKDYEQYF. CDR3 nucleotide sequence: TGTGCCAGCAGCTTTCGGGACAAGGACTACGAGCAGTACTTC. This chain links TRBV9 with TRBJ2-7; possibly TRBD1 for D (6 bases). Germline V gene sequence: CDR1 SGDLS, CDR2 YYNGEE. This CDR3 contains 14 residues. V shed 4 bases and J shed 3 bases, with 14 bases lying between them. Complete variable domain (other parts from reference TRBV9 and TRBJ2-7): DSGVTQTPKHLITATGQRVTLRCSPRSGDLSVYWYQQSLDQGLQFLIQYYNGEERAKGNILERFSAQQFPDLHSELNLSSLELGDSALYFCASSFRDKDYEQYFGPGTRLTVT.

To note about this clone: This CDR3 is also generated by other DNA sequences in the sample. The V and J genes are TRBV30 and TRBJ1-1, with D possibly TRBD1 on 6 matching bases. The CDR3 runs 13 residues. Germline CDR1 is GTSNPN and CDR2 is SVGIG (reference sequence). The ends were cut back, 4 bases at V and 2 bases at J, with 11 bases in the middle. The chain's CDR3 is CAWNLQGNTEAFF. The CDR3, as DNA: TGTGCCTGGAACCTACAGGGTAACACTGAAGCTTTCTTT.

V usage is TRBV5-6 and J usage is TRBJ2-1; TRBD2 matches 11 bases. The V gene's germline CDR1 is SGHDT and CDR2 YYEEEE. V was clipped by 4 bases and J by 6 bases; unmatched bases: 6. The CDR3 sequence is 15 residues long. The CDR3, as DNA: TGTGCCAGCAGCGAGGAGACTAGCGGGACCAATGAGCAGTTCTTC. It codes for CASSEETSGTNEQFF. Complete variable domain (other parts from reference TRBV5-6 and TRBJ2-1): DAGVTQSPTHLIKTRGQQVTLRCSPKSGHDTVSWYQQALGQGPQFIFQYYEEEERQRGNFPDRFSGHQFPNYSSELNVNALLLGDSALYLCASSEETSGTNEQFFGPGTRLTVL.

V usage is TRBV9 and J usage is TRBJ2-7; no definite D call. Germline loops: CDR1 SGDLS, CDR2 YYNGEE. V shed 0 bases and J shed 2 bases, with 12 bases lying between them. The CDR3 covers 15 residues. CDR3 bases: TGTGCCAGCAGCGTAGCTGATTACGTTACCTACGAGCAGTACTTC. As protein: CASSVADYVTYEQYF.

The chain combines TRBV11-2 with TRBJ2-6, with TRBD1 as a possible D gene (6 bases). Germline V CDR1 and CDR2: SGHAT, FQNNGV. The V end lost 4 bases, the J end lost 3 bases, and 22 bases lay between the germline ends. The CDR3 consists of 19 residues. CDR3 sequence: CASSSVSRGRVNGANVLTF. The CDR3 DNA sequence: TGTGCCAGCAGCTCCGTCAGCAGGGGCCGTGTGAATGGGGCCAACGTCCTGACTTTC. Together with reference TRBV11-2 and TRBJ2-6, the CDR3 gives the full variable domain: EAGVAQSPRYKIIEKRQSVAFWCNPISGHATLYWYQQILGQGPKLLIQFQNNGVVDDSQLPKDRFSAERLKGVDSTLKIQPAKLEDSAVYLCASSSVSRGRVNGANVLTFGAGSRLTVL.

The chain links TRBV6-5 to TRBJ1-1; the D is unclear. The length of the CDR3 is 14 residues. Germline V gene sequence: CDR1 MNHEY, CDR2 SVGAGI. V was shortened by 6 bases and J by 4 bases, with 15 bases between the two germline ends. This chain's CDR3 is CASSHFDRGTEAFF. CDR3 nucleotide sequence: TGTGCCAGCAGCCACTTCGATCGGGGCACTGAAGCTTTCTTT.

The chain couples TRBV7-9 to TRBJ2-7; 8 positions match TRBD2. CDR3 length: 18 amino acids. The V segment lost 5 bases and the J segment 0 bases; nucleotides outside the gene matches: 15. Germline CDR1 SEHNR, CDR2 FQNEAQ (reference sequence). Here the CDR3 reads CASSPPLGGGTSSYEQYF. CDR3 DNA sequence: TGTGCCAGCAGCCCGCCACTGGGCGGGGGGACGAGCTCCTACGAGCAGTACTTC.